The source of this T cell receptor beta chain is a study of beta chain features in type 1 diabetes listed by TCRdb under 2018. Regarding the research as a whole: No differences in mean age, gender distribution, total cell number or subset yield were found between patients and healthy donors. A total of 90 million to 120 million sorted cells were examined across all samples, and a strong correlation was observed between cell number per subset and RNA yield. In the study, TCRB repertoires of sorted circulating CD4+ T cell subsets from recently diagnosed type 1 diabetes patients were compared with those of matched healthy donors. Regulatory and stem cell-like memory subsets were isolated from only 8 patients and about eight healthy donors, whereas naive and central memory subsets came from all 28 donors.

V and J lose 4 bases and 5 bases, and a span of 8 bases separates them. Looking up the germline V gene (reference sequence) yields CDR1 MNHNY and CDR2 SVGAGI. The CDR3 spans 12 residues, from the cysteine through the phenylalanine. The DNA shown is the 36-base CDR3, in frame from base 1. Broader findings and caveats from the paper: Patients with type 1 diabetes made fewer insertions and deleted more nucleotides at VDJ recombination sites, implying thymic rearrangement abnormalities. Only small numbers of individuals were included in the HLA sub-analyses, which left unresolved whether HLA type had any influence on TCRB rearrangement. Because cDNA rather than genomic DNA was sequenced, highly expressing activated cells could have been over-represented, although no difference in activation and CD3 levels was found between groups. PCR might favor shorter templates, but patient and control samples were amplified and corrected together, so any skew would affect both groups equally. A moderate but significant shortening of TCRB CDR3 length was observed in type 1 diabetes patients in all four CD4+ subsets. The naive, central memory and regulatory TCRB repertoires appeared to resemble one another more closely among patients than among healthy donors.

A single peripheral blood draw of around 120 mL on average was collected from each donor into heparinised tubes. A BD FACSAria II and a panel including CD45RO, CCR7, CD25, CD127, CD95 and CD27 were used to sort naive, central memory, regulatory and stem cell-like memory CD4+ T cells. A purity above 95% was achieved for all sorted populations. Right away, PBMCs were isolated by Lymphoprep density gradient centrifugation and were stained directly, with no culture step. To minimize batch effects, samples were stained and sorted in pairs, one healthy donor with one patient per experiment. Details on this clone: Its antigen remains unidentified. Within one base of it there is no much larger clone, and no base qualities were kept. The same CDR3 also results from other DNA sequences found in this sample.

All of the isolated RNA was reverse transcribed with the High Capacity cDNA Reverse Transcription Kit, so expressed TCRB transcripts were sequenced. Deep immunoSEQ sequencing was applied to naive, central memory and regulatory T cell samples, giving an average of about 3.8 million total reads per sample. After sorted cells were lysed in RLT buffer, RNA was extracted with DNase-treated RNeasy Micro or Mini kits, with the choice depending on cell number. To prevent cross-contamination, each cell subset was processed individually, whereas patient and healthy donor samples were processed jointly. Using the immunoSEQ multiplex PCR, TCRB sequences were amplified from cDNA into 87-bp fragments spanning the CDR3 region. The amplicons were sequenced using the Illumina HiSeq platform. Turning to the authors' computational methods: Synthetic template baselines were used to correct PCR bias computationally, reads within Hamming distance 2 were collapsed together, and singletons that could not be merged were discarded. Reads were aligned against IMGT to assign V, D and J genes, CDR3 length and insertions or deletions at six rearrangement sites. Clonotype counts were normalized to sorted cell number within each subset before computing true diversity and Gini coefficients with the tcR R package. Repertoire sharing was quantified using the overlap coefficient calculated on TCRB nucleotide sequences. What TCRdb holds here is the immuneACCESS table cut down to in-frame rearrangements. Part of the clones is not present; checked against another copy, under half of the missing clones reflect an unresolved V gene, and the others are unexplained. Clone size and the V and J calls come from that table; the DNA yielded D and trimming. This sample holds 300,000 to 350,000 clones; approximately 9.7% were observed only once. The ten largest account for about 1% of the sample.

In this chain, TRBV6-6 is recombined with TRBJ1-2; TRBD1 could be the D gene, as 6 bases match. What was sequenced was central memory CD4+ T cells from blood. The sequence came from a man aged 25 to 40 with type 1 diabetes. This receptor has the CDR3 CASSSTGYGYTF. Read as DNA, the sequence is TGTGCCAGCAGTTCAACAGGGTATGGCTACACCTTC.